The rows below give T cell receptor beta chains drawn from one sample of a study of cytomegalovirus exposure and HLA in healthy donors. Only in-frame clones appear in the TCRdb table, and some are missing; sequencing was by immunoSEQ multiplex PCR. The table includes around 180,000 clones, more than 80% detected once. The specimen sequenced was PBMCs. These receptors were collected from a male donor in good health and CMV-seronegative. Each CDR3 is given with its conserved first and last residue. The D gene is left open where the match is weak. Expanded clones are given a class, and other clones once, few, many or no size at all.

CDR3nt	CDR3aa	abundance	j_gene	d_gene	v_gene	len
TGTGCCAGCAGCTTAGCGAGGCTAGCAGGTGAGCAGTTCTTC	CASSLARLAGEQFF	-	TRBJ2-1	-	TRBV7-2	14
TGTGCCAGCAGCCTACAGGGGTCCGGGACCCAGTACTTC	CASSLQGSGTQYF	-	TRBJ2-5	TRBD1	TRBV5-8	13
TGTGCCTGGATTAGCGGGGGGGCCTTCGGGGAGCTGTTTTTT	CAWISGGAFGELFF	-	TRBJ2-2	TRBD2	TRBV30	14
TGTGCCAGCAAGATGACAGGGGTGAACACCATATATTTT	CASKMTGVNTIYF	-	TRBJ1-3	TRBD1	TRBV5-6	13
TGTGCCAGCAGTTTACGGCGGGGGGTCGAGCCCTACAATGAGCAGTTCTTC	CASSLRRGVEPYNEQFF	once	TRBJ2-1	TRBD2	TRBV27	17
TGTGCCAGCAGTTTTGCAGGGGTCTTACAGACCGGGGAGCTGTTTTTT	CASSFAGVLQTGELFF	-	TRBJ2-2	-	TRBV28	16
TGCGCCAGCAGCCCCCCCGGGCCTTTAGCGGGAGGGCCGTACGAGCAGTACTTC	CASSPPGPLAGGPYEQYF	-	TRBJ2-7	TRBD2	TRBV5-1	18
TGTGCCAGCAGTTTATTCAGGCCGGCGGATACGCAGTATTTT	CASSLFRPADTQYF	-	TRBJ2-3	-	TRBV28	14
TGCAGCGTCCCTCGGGAGGGGGGACTAGCGGGGGCCAGGGAGTATTTT	CSVPREGGLAGAREYF	-	TRBJ2-3	TRBD2	TRBV29-1	16
TGCGCCAGCAGCTTTCTAGGACAGGGAGAACCCCTCCACTTT	CASSFLGQGEPLHF	-	TRBJ1-6	TRBD1	TRBV5-1	14
TGCGCCAGCAGCTTGGCCCGCGGGACGAACACCGGGGAGCTGTTTTTT	CASSLARGTNTGELFF	-	TRBJ2-2	-	TRBV5-1	16
TGTGCCAGCAGTTTCTCGGGACAGGGTTGGAGTGAGCAGTTCTTC	CASSFSGQGWSEQFF	-	TRBJ2-1	TRBD1	TRBV28	15
TGCGCCAGCAGCTCCCAGGGGAGCGAGCAGTACTTC	CASSSQGSEQYF	-	TRBJ2-7	-	TRBV5-1	12
TGTGCCAGCAGCTCGAACAGGGGGCGCACGGGTTCAGATACGCAGTATTTT	CASSSNRGRTGSDTQYF	-	TRBJ2-3	TRBD1	TRBV5-4	17
TGTGCCAGCAGTATCAACACCGGGACAGGGGGCCACGAGCAGTACTTC	CASSINTGTGGHEQYF	-	TRBJ2-7	-	TRBV21-1	16
TGTGCCAGCAGCCAAGATCTCCGGGGAGAGCAGTACTTC	CASSQDLRGEQYF	once	TRBJ2-7	-	TRBV14	13
TGTGCCAGTAGTATGGGCAGCTACGAGCAGTACTTC	CASSMGSYEQYF	-	TRBJ2-7	-	TRBV19	12
TGCGCCAGCAGCTTGACGACCGGGATCTTGGAGACCCAGTACTTC	CASSLTTGILETQYF	-	TRBJ2-5	-	TRBV5-1	15
TGTGCCAGCAGCTACCGGGACAGGGAAGAGACCCAGTACTTC	CASSYRDREETQYF	-	TRBJ2-5	TRBD1	TRBV9	14
TGTGCCACCAGCACCATGACTAGCGGGATGTACAATGAGCAGTTCTTC	CATSTMTSGMYNEQFF	-	TRBJ2-1	TRBD2	TRBV15	16
TGTGCCAGCAGCCAAGGCCCCCGACAGGGGGCCCAAGAGACCCAGTACTTC	CASSQGPRQGAQETQYF	-	TRBJ2-5	TRBD1	TRBV4-2	17
TGTGCCAGCAGCGCTCGGACCGGGACAGGGTTTGGCTACACCTTC	CASSARTGTGFGYTF	-	TRBJ1-2	TRBD1	TRBV9	15
TGTGCCAGCTCACCACTGACAGGGCCGGATTTGGTCACCTTC	CASSPLTGPDLVTF	-	TRBJ1-2	TRBD1	TRBV18	14
TGTGCCAGCAGCTCTATCGGGACTAGCGGGACCAACGAGCAGTACTTC	CASSSIGTSGTNEQYF	-	TRBJ2-7	TRBD2	TRBV27	16
TGTGCCATCAGTGAGGGGCCCAGCTCCTACGAGCAGTACTTC	CAISEGPSSYEQYF	-	TRBJ2-7	-	TRBV10-3	14
TGTGCCAGCAGCTTGAAGGGGGTTGATACGCAGTATTTT	CASSLKGVDTQYF	-	TRBJ2-3	-	TRBV7-2	13
TGTGCCAGCAGCCCCCAAGAGACAGGGGTCGGGGGGACTGAAGCTTTCTTT	CASSPQETGVGGTEAFF	-	TRBJ1-1	TRBD1	TRBV7-3	17
TGTGCCTGGGGGGGGATAGGCTACCCCTTC	CAWGGIGYPF	-	TRBJ1-2	-	TRBV30	10
TGCGCCAGCAGCCCGGGACTGTACAATGAGCAGTTCTTC	CASSPGLYNEQFF	-	TRBJ2-1	-	TRBV4-1	13
TGTGCCAGCAGTGAAACCCTGACTAGTTCCCGAATTAGGCCCGGGGAGCTGTTTTTT	CASSETLTSSRIRPGELFF	few	TRBJ2-2	-	TRBV2	19
TGTGCCAGCAGTTACCTGACAAGGGGAAATTCACCCCTCCACTTT	CASSYLTRGNSPLHF	few	TRBJ1-6	-	TRBV6-5	15
TGTGCCAGCAGCCCCAGGGGTCACACCATATATTTT	CASSPRGHTIYF	once	TRBJ1-3	-	TRBV7-8	12
TGTGCCAGCAGTGTGGGGCGGGGGAACACTGAAGCTTTCTTT	CASSVGRGNTEAFF	few	TRBJ1-1	-	TRBV6-1	14
TGTGCCAGCAGCTTGATCCCCGGGACAGCCCCTACCTACGAGCAGTACTTC	CASSLIPGTAPTYEQYF	-	TRBJ2-7	TRBD1	TRBV5-5	17
TGTGCCAGCAGCTTCGGACAGGGGCCTGGTTACGAGCAGTACTTC	CASSFGQGPGYEQYF	-	TRBJ2-7	TRBD1	TRBV7-6	15
TGCAGTGCACCGAGGGCAGATACGCAGTATTTT	CSAPRADTQYF	-	TRBJ2-3	-	TRBV20-1	11
TGTGCCAGCAGCTTCCGACAGGGCTTGGGGGGTGAGCAGTTCTTC	CASSFRQGLGGEQFF	once	TRBJ2-1	-	TRBV11-3	15
TGTGCCTGGAGTTGGACAGCGGAGCCAATTGAAGACGAGCAGTACTTC	CAWSWTAEPIEDEQYF	-	TRBJ2-7	-	TRBV30	16
-	CASSSSGGYGYTF	-	TRBJ1-2	-	TRBV28	13
TGTGCCAGCAGTCCCTTGGCGGGCACTGAAGCTTTCTTT	CASSPLAGTEAFF	-	TRBJ1-1	-	TRBV27	13